This paragraph covers one T cell receptor (beta chain) sequence. At one of its ends the junction is not consistent with the germline gene, which may arise from a read error. This sample is drawn from a study of molecular identifiers for immune sequencing clone quantification. Study overall: The replicate experiment used RNA from approximately 22,000 or 94,000 naive CD8 cells. This RNA was split into five aliquots, and four of them were sequenced.

Preparation of the bulk TCR libraries relied on previously described methods and listed TCR primers. TCRdb reprocessed the PCR reads with MiXCR, giving one entry per CDR3 protein. The table lists hundreds of thousands of distinct CDR3 sequences, roughly 25% of them singletons. This TCR was recovered from a human donor in good health. Some libraries in this study had Jurkat cell RNA spiked in. The sequencing input was naive CD8+ T cells from blood, with Jurkat cell RNA spiked in. The subset: FACS-sorted CD8+CD4-CCR7+CD45RA+ naive T cells.

CDR3: CASSHSPGQNYGYTF. The CDR3 nucleotides are TGTGCCAGCAGTCACTCCCCGGGACAGAACTATGGCTACACCTTC. V gene TRBV6-2 or TRBV6-3 combines with J gene TRBJ1-2; 7 bases line up with TRBD1. Germline CDR1 is MNHEY and CDR2 is SVGEGT. The CDR3 extends over 15 amino acids.